This TCR beta chain comes out of a study of shared clonotypes between healthy human individuals. Points from the study as a whole: The study sampled only blood, and tissue repertoires likely differ.

Trimming stripped 0 bases from V and 5 bases from J, with 12 bases between. The CDR3 consists of 15 residues. Germline CDR1 reads SGDLS; CDR2 reads YYNGEE. Turning to this clone: Its antigen is unidentified.

Produced via immunoSEQ multiplex PCR; TCRdb's table is partial and in-frame only. The sample has hundreds of thousands of clones, 95% to 98% seen once; the top ten hold 0.25% to 0.35%. As defined, naive CD8 cells were CD45RO-negative and positively selected for CCR7, with terminally differentiated effector memory CD45RA+ cells excluded. The donor population consisted of healthy HIV-negative adults with no recent acute infections or vaccinations. Among the donors, all were Caucasian adults who lived in Nashville, Tennessee. The specimen was naive CD8+ T cells sorted from blood. The clonotype originates from a man aged 25 to 45 in good health. The rearrangement joins TRBV9 to TRBJ2-1; the D gene could be TRBD1 or TRBD2 (5 bases each). The CDR3 reads CASSVGGRGDNEQFF. The CDR3 coding sequence is TGTGCCAGCAGCGTAGGAGGGAGAGGGGACAATGAGCAGTTCTTC.